The 7 T cell receptor beta chains reported below all come from one sample, sequenced in a study of T-cell reconstitution after alpha-beta-depleted transplantation in children (dated by TCRdb to 2016 to 2017). Library creation used PCR. The sequencing machine was an Illumina HiSeq 2500. To normalize quantification of the TCRbeta repertoire, the TCR libraries were built with molecular barcoding that relied on unique molecular identifiers. The raw public reads went through TCRdb reprocessing: fastp at Q25, MiXCR clone calling, in-frame beta chains kept. Rows with one shared CDR3 protein collapse into an entry with the most common genes and DNA. The sample table shows about 610,000 distinct CDR3 sequences, and 10% are seen once. Jointly, the top ten make up about 4.2% of the sample. The sequencing used PBMCs from the stem cell graft donor, collected from the stem cell graft. These TCRs come from a human donor who donated a stem cell graft to a child with acute myeloid leukemia.

This clonotype showed up many times. The chain is built from TRBV7-9 and TRBJ2-1; tentative D call: TRBD1 (6 bases). Germline V lookup: CDR1 SEHNR, CDR2 FQNEAQ (reference sequence). Trimming shortened V by 0 bases and J by 4 bases, and 7 bases separated the two germline ends. The CDR3 contains 14 residues. CDR3 in amino acids: CASSLAGQYNEQFF. For the CDR3, the DNA is TGTGCCAGCAGCTTAGCGGGACAATACAATGAGCAGTTCTTC.

The chain employs TRBV30 and TRBJ2-5; the D is unclear. Germline CDR1 GTSNPN, CDR2 SVGIG (reference sequence). The CDR3 runs 13 residues. V was shortened by 0 bases and J by 7 bases, with 12 bases between the two germline ends. CDR3 nucleotides: TGTGCCTGGAGTGTAGACTCTCAGTCGACCCAGTACTTC. Protein sequence: CAWSVDSQSTQYF.

This clonotype was counted at least ten times. The chain recombines TRBV12-3 or TRBV12-4 with TRBJ2-1; no clear D gene. V lost 5 bases, J lost 4 bases, and 18 bases lay in between. This CDR3 contains 16 residues. The CDR3 nucleotides read TGTGCCAGCAGTCCCACACATCCACCTCCGTACAATGAGCAGTTCTTC. Encoded protein: CASSPTHPPPYNEQFF.

This clonotype was picked up a small number of times. The V gene is TRBV5-1, the J gene TRBJ2-5, with a weak D call TRBD2 (6 bases). CDR3 size: 16 residues. V lost 4 bases and J 2 bases, leaving 18 bases between the germline ends. The germline V gene encodes CDR1 SGHRS and CDR2 YFSETQ. CDR3 loop: CASSLPLGSGQETQYF. As DNA, the CDR3 is TGCGCCAGCAGCCTACCCCTTGGTAGCGGTCAAGAGACCCAGTACTTC.

The sample holds many counts of this clonotype. Here the CDR3 DNA reads TGCGCCAGCAGTCGGGGCCGAGACTATGAGCAGTTCTTC. This gives the protein CASSRGRDYEQFF. V gene TRBV5-1 combines with J gene TRBJ2-1, with D tentatively TRBD1 or TRBD2 (5 bases each). There are 13 residues in the CDR3. Per germline, CDR1 SGHRS and CDR2 YFSETQ. Trimming took 5 bases from V and 8 from J, leaving 14 bases between them.

This clonotype was counted ten times or more. The rearrangement joins TRBV29-1 to TRBJ2-5; maybe TRBD2 (6 bases). Germline CDR1 SQVTM, CDR2 ANQGSEA. The length of the CDR3 is 13 residues. Trimming took 7 bases from V and 4 from J, leaving 16 bases between them. The CDR3 coding sequence is TGCAGCGCAAACAGACTGGGGGGAGAGACCCAGTACTTC. Amino acid sequence: CSANRLGGETQYF.

This clonotype was counted many times. For the CDR3, the DNA is TGCAGCGCTCTTCGGACCCTAAGCTCCTACAATGAGCAGTTCTTC. Its translation is CSALRTLSSYNEQFF. The chain couples TRBV29-1 to TRBJ2-1, with D unclear. The V gene lost 7 bases and the J gene lost 0 bases, with 16 bases spanning the gap. The CDR3 runs to 15 residues. Germline V lookup: CDR1 SQVTM, CDR2 ANQGSEA.